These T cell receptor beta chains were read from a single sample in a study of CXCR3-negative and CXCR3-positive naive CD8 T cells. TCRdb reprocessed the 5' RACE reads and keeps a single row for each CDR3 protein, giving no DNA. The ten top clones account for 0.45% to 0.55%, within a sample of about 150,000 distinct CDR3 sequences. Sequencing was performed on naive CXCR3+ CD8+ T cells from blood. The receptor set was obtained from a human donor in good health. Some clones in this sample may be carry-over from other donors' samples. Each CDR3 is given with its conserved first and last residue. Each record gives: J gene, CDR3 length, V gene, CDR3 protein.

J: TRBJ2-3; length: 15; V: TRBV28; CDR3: CASSLGSGTTDTQYF
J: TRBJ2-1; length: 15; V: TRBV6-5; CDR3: CASSYSQSSYNEQFF
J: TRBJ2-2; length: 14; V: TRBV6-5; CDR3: CASSKNPGAGELFF
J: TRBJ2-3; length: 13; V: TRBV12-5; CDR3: CASVGLGTDTQYF
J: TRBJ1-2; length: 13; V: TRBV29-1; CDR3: CSVEVGGAVGYTF
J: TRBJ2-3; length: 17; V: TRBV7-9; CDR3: CASSYPMGDRGTDTQYF
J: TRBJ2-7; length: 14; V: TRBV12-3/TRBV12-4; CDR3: CASSLVTLRYEQYF
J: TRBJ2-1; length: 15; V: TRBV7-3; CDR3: CVSSATSGRYNEQFF
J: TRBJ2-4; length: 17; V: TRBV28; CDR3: CASSLSEGEIAKNIQYF
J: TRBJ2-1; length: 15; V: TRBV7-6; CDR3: CASSLSLAGKREQFF
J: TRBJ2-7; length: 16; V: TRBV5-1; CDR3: CASSLVTGTVAYEQYF
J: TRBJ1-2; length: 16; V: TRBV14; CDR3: CASSQDFPGAYYGYTF
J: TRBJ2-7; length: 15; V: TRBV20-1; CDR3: CSATAASADLYEQYF
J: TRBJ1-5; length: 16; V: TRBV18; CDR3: CASSPPRDGYNQPQHF
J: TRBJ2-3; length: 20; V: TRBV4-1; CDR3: CASSQVAHSSGGPGADTQYF
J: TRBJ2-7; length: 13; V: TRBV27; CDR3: CASGWTGGFEQYF
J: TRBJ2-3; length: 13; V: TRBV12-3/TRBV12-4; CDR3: CASTPMPGDTQYF
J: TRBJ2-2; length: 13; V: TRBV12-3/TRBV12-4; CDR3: CASSPGVAGELFF
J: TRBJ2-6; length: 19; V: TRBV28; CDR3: CASSLRGQGAPGGANVLTF
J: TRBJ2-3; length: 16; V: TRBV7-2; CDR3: CASSLGVGTVTDTQYF
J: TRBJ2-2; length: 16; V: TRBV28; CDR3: CASSLWSGEFVGELFF
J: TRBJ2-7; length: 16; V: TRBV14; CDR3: CASSQGPSGRSYEQYF
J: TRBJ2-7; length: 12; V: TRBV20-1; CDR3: CSARGTSLEQYF
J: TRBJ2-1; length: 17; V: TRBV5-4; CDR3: CASSFLLLTGGPSEQFF
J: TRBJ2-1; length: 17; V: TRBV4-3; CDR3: CASSSSSGGLSGNEQFF
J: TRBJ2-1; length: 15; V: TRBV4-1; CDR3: CASSQEGRIYNEQFF
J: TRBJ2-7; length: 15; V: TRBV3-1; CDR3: CASSSTGLSPYEQYF
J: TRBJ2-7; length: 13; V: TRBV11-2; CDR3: CASSPLGNYEQYF